A selection of T cell receptor beta chains follows, all from one sample in a study of memory CD4+ T cells and cytomegalovirus serostatus. TCRdb's copy holds only in-frame clones and misses some; the assay was immunoSEQ multiplex PCR. The table shows tens of thousands of clones, with about 79% occurring only once. Material: memory CD4+ T cells from blood. These receptors were collected from an adult in good health and CMV-seronegative. Each CDR3 is given without its conserved first and last residue. Clone size is given for some rows only: seen once, a few or many times, or a class if the clone is expanded.

.	TRBV4-1	TRBJ2-3	ASSQVTGFDTQY
.	TRBV4-1	TRBJ2-3	ASSMDRGTDTQY
.	TRBV5-1	TRBJ2-5	ASSYSGETQY
.	TRBV29-1	TRBJ1-2	SVGGTQTGLSGYT
.	TRBV2	TRBJ2-3	ASRDRGPDTQY
.	TRBV19	TRBJ1-6	ASSILRPSPYNSPLH
.	TRBV5-1	TRBJ2-2	ASSPGSNTGELF
.	TRBV19	TRBJ2-5	ASSIQGGFQETQY
.	TRBV18	TRBJ1-5	ASSPDGTGDQPQH
.	TRBV28	TRBJ2-7	ASSLNRYPYEQY
.	TRBV28	TRBJ1-1	ASIGTPLNTEAF
.	TRBV11-2	TRBJ2-7	ASSVGTGGSYEQY
.	TRBV11-2	TRBJ2-5	ASSLGSGGETQY
.	TRBV7-2	TRBJ2-3	ASSTSLGGLAENTDTQY
.	TRBV30	TRBJ2-2	AWTTSGGGTGELF
once	TRBV30	TRBJ2-3	AWSVLGSRTSTDTQY
.	TRBV9	TRBJ2-4	ASSPRQGARAKNIQY
.	TRBV2	TRBJ2-3	ASTSGGRTDTQY